This T cell receptor (beta chain) was identified in a study of blood T cell repertoires in COVID-19. Study details: COVID-19 samples, acute and convalescent, were from the United States, Italy and Spain. PBMCs, B-cell-depleted T cells, or T cells provided the cDNA or gDNA that made up the material.

Trimming removed 4 bases at V and 4 bases at J, with 3 bases between. Looked up from germline, CDR1 is SGHTA and CDR2 is FQGNSA. This CDR3 is built from 11 residues. In the authors' workflow: Quantification of nucleated cells was approximated via reference gene primer amplification. The protocol was immunoSEQ multiplex PCR, while the TCRdb copy is restricted to in-frame clones and leaves out a portion. That table supplies the V and J calls and clone size; D and trimming were determined from the DNA. Of about 190,000 clones listed, approximately 80% are singletons. This rearrangement joins TRBV7-2 to TRBJ2-3; D unclear. Sequences were obtained from peripheral blood. This clonotype was obtained from a man in his forties or fifties who had recovered from COVID-19. The CDR3 loop is CASSSADTQYF. CDR3 DNA sequence: TGTGCCAGCAGCTCCGCAGATACGCAGTATTTT.